One sample yielded the 30 T cell receptor beta chains listed below, sequenced in a study of somatic mutations in cytotoxic T cells in rheumatoid arthritis. The method was immunoSEQ multiplex PCR; TCRdb's version includes in-frame clones alone and lacks a portion of them. Counted here are approximately 20,000 clones, about four fifths occurring once; the ten biggest clones make up approximately 11%. The sequenced sample was CD8+ T cells sorted from blood. These receptors were collected from a man between 18 and 35 years old with rheumatoid arthritis.

This clone was recorded once. The chain combines TRBV6-4 with TRBJ2-3; 10 bases match TRBD2. V lost 0 bases and J lost 4; bases outside the gene matches: 1. CDR3 length: 15 residues. The V gene's germline CDR1 is MRHNA and CDR2 SNTAGT. The CDR3 region is CASSDSAGGPDTQYF. In DNA form, the CDR3 reads TGTGCCAGCAGTGACTCAGCGGGGGGGCCAGATACGCAGTATTTT.

The V gene is TRBV10-3, the J gene TRBJ2-7; 9 positions agree with TRBD1. CDR3 size: 18 residues. Germline V gene lookup returns CDR1 ENHRY and CDR2 SYGVKD. V shed 2 bases, J shed 1 base, and the junction held 12 bases outside the gene matches. CDR3 coding DNA: TGTGCCATCAGTGAGCACCCCACGAGGGGACAGGGATCCTACGAGCAGTACTTC. It is translated as CAISEHPTRGQGSYEQYF.

The chain carries TRBV7-2 and TRBJ1-1; possibly TRBD1 for D (5 bases). Trimming took 1 base from V and 0 from J, leaving 18 bases between them. CDR1 is SGHTA, CDR2 FQGNSA, per germline. The CDR3 runs 18 residues. In DNA form, the CDR3 reads TGTGCCAGCAGCTTAGGGCCTACAGGAGGATTTATGAACACTGAAGCTTTCTTT. It translates to CASSLGPTGGFMNTEAFF.

The chain links TRBV11-2 to TRBJ2-7; D uncertain. This CDR3 region has 16 residues. V lost 4 bases to trimming and J lost 3 bases, with 19 bases between them. Germline V gene sequence: CDR1 SGHAT, CDR2 FQNNGV. The DNA for the CDR3 is TGTGCCAGCAGCTCGTTCCCAACCAGAGGAGACTACGAGCAGTACTTC. Amino acids: CASSSFPTRGDYEQYF.

The chain combines TRBV30 with TRBJ2-6; 9 bases agree with TRBD1. CDR3 length: 19 residues. CDR1 and CDR2 (germline): GTSNPN, SVGIG (reference sequence). J lost 3 bases, V lost 0 bases, and 12 bases had no gene match. The CDR3: CAWSVRDRDSPHGANVLTF. The CDR3 DNA sequence: TGTGCCTGGAGTGTAAGGGACAGGGACTCCCCTCATGGGGCCAACGTCCTGACTTTC.

The rearrangement uses TRBV11-2 and TRBJ2-3, with D perhaps TRBD2 (7 bases). The CDR3 loop spans 15 amino acids. Per germline, CDR1 SGHAT and CDR2 FQNNGV. The V end was cut by 2 bases, the J end by 6 bases, with 15 bases between. CDR3 sequence (DNA): TGTGCCAGCAGCTTAAACTGGGGGGGCCGGGATACGCAGTATTTT. Its protein product is CASSLNWGGRDTQYF. The full variable domain, with the rest looked up from reference TRBV11-2 and TRBJ2-3, is EAGVAQSPRYKIIEKRQSVAFWCNPISGHATLYWYQQILGQGPKLLIQFQNNGVVDDSQLPKDRFSAERLKGVDSTLKIQPAKLEDSAVYLCASSLNWGGRDTQYFGPGTRLTVL.

This clone was recorded only once. The gene calls are TRBV7-2 and TRBJ2-7; D may be TRBD2 (6 bases). The germline V and J ends were trimmed by 3 bases and 4 bases, with 16 bases remaining between them. Germline CDR1 and CDR2: SGHTA and FQGNSA. This CDR3 spans 15 amino acids. For the CDR3, the DNA is TGTGCCAGCAGCTTCCCTACCGGGGGATATTACGAGCAGTACTTC. Translation gives CASSFPTGGYYEQYF. The variable domain in full, with the rest retrieved from reference TRBV7-2 and TRBJ2-7, is GAGVSQSPSNKVTEKGKDVELRCDPISGHTALYWYRQSLGQGLEFLIYFQGNSAPDKSGLPSDRFSAERTGGSVSTLTIQRTQQEDSAVYLCASSFPTGGYYEQYFGPGTRLTVT.

This clone was picked up one time. The V call is TRBV4-1, the J call TRBJ2-2; D is perhaps TRBD1 (5 bases). This CDR3 is 15 amino acids long. V gave up 1 base and J gave up 4 bases, with 10 bases separating them. Per germline, CDR1 MGHRA and CDR2 YSYEKL. CDR3 residues: CASSQVYDSTGELFF. In nucleotides, the CDR3 is TGCGCCAGCAGCCAAGTGTACGACAGCACCGGGGAGCTGTTTTTT.

The count of this clone is one. The V and J genes are TRBV27 and TRBJ2-7; D ambiguous. The CDR3 loop spans 13 amino acids. Trimming cost V 2 bases and J 3 bases, with 8 bases left between them. Germline V gives CDR1 MNHEY, CDR2 SMNVEV (reference sequence). The CDR3 DNA reads TGTGCCAGCAGTTTAGGCAGAGACTACGAGCAGTACTTC. It is translated as CASSLGRDYEQYF.

This rearrangement joins TRBV5-5 to TRBJ1-2; D gene uncertain. Trimming took off 0 bases at V and 4 bases at J, with 13 bases between the two ends. The CDR3 has 15 residues. Germline CDR1 SGHKS, CDR2 YYEKEE (reference sequence). As DNA, the CDR3 is TGTGCCAGCAGCTTGGGACTTCGAAAGGGCTATGGCTACACCTTC. Translation gives CASSLGLRKGYGYTF.

The chain is built from TRBV7-9 and TRBJ2-5, with D possibly matching TRBD1 (6 bases). Trimming left V 6 bases short and J 5 bases short, with 13 bases between. The germline gives CDR1 SEHNR, CDR2 FQNEAQ (reference sequence). The CDR3 is 13 amino acids. The CDR3 here is CASRPTGLETQYF. DNA of the CDR3: TGTGCCAGCAGACCTACAGGGCTTGAGACCCAGTACTTC. The variable domain in full, with the rest retrieved from reference TRBV7-9 and TRBJ2-5, is DTGVSQNPRHKITKRGQNVTFRCDPISEHNRLYWYRQTLGQGPEFLTYFQNEAQLEKSRLLSDRFSAERPKGSFSTLEIQRTEQGDSAMYLCASRPTGLETQYFGPGTRLLVL.

The V and J genes are TRBV6-5 and TRBJ1-2; D is perhaps TRBD1 (6 bases). Deletions cut 4 bases from V and 2 bases from J, with 17 bases between. The germline V gene encodes CDR1 MNHEY and CDR2 SVGAGI. The CDR3 covers 16 residues. The CDR3 DNA is TGTGCCAGCAGTTTCTCGAACAGGGCGCTCAACTATGGCTACACCTTC. It is translated as CASSFSNRALNYGYTF.

The V and J genes are TRBV2 and TRBJ2-5; the D is unclear. With 2 bases removed from V and 3 bases from J, the gap between germline ends came to 10 bases. Germline V gene sequence: CDR1 SNHLY, CDR2 FYNNEI. CDR3 length: 14 residues. The CDR3 region is CASSEWVGEETQYF. The CDR3 DNA follows: TGTGCCAGCAGTGAATGGGTTGGAGAAGAGACCCAGTACTTC. Full variable domain (rest looked up from reference TRBV2 and TRBJ2-5): EPEVTQTPSHQVTQMGQEVILRCVPISNHLYFYWYRQILGQKVEFLVSFYNNEISEKSEIFDDQFSVERPDGSNFTLKIRSTKLEDSAMYFCASSEWVGEETQYFGPGTRLLVL.

The rearrangement links TRBV7-8 to TRBJ1-2; maybe TRBD1 (5 bases). The germline V gene encodes CDR1 SGHVS and CDR2 FQNEAQ. V lost 0 bases, J lost 10 bases, and 12 bases lay in between. This CDR3 is 13 amino acids long. CDR3 coding DNA: TGTGCCAGCAGCTTAGCATATTGGGGGGACTACACCTTC. Its translation is CASSLAYWGDYTF.

This clone was picked up one time. The chain carries TRBV9 and TRBJ2-6, with D maybe TRBD1 (6 bases). Trimming removed 6 bases from V and 0 bases from J, with 19 bases in between. This CDR3 is 18 amino acids long. CDR1 SGDLS and CDR2 YYNGEE come from the germline V gene. The CDR3 loop reads CASNRGQYVSSGANVLTF. The CDR3 DNA reads TGTGCCAGCAATCGAGGACAGTACGTTTCCTCTGGGGCCAACGTCCTGACTTTC.

The chain uses TRBV4-1 and TRBJ2-1, with 8 bases identical to TRBD1. The junction had 4 bases not matched to a gene; V was cut back by 1 base and J by 5 bases. Germline values: CDR1 MGHRA, CDR2 YSYEKL. The CDR3 runs 15 residues. CDR3 amino acids: CASSQVGQGNNEQFF. The CDR3 DNA is TGCGCCAGCAGCCAAGTCGGACAGGGAAACAATGAGCAGTTCTTC.

The chain uses TRBV27 and TRBJ1-1, with no clear D. V was cut by 4 bases and J by 1 base, with 10 bases left in between. The CDR3 has 14 amino acids. CDR1 and CDR2 from the germline V gene are MNHEY and SMNVEV (reference sequence). In DNA, the CDR3 is TGTGCCAGCAGTTCCGTGGTTAGGAACACTGAAGCTTTCTTT. The encoded protein is CASSSVVRNTEAFF.

This clone has just one count. This chain joins TRBV9 and TRBJ1-3; TRBD1 aligns across 8 bases. Germline assignment: CDR1 SGDLS and CDR2 YYNGEE. Trimming cost V 4 bases and J 0 bases; bases outside gene matches: 6. There are 16 residues in the CDR3. DNA of the CDR3: TGTGCCAGCAGCCCGACAGGGGAGAGCTCTGGAAACACCATATATTTT. Amino acids: CASSPTGESSGNTIYF.

A single count supports this clone. V is TRBV9 and J is TRBJ1-2, with 9 positions matching TRBD1. The germline V gene has CDR1 SGDLS and CDR2 YYNGEE. V lost 3 bases to trimming and J lost 4 bases; unmatched junction nucleotides: 4. This CDR3 has 14 amino acids. The CDR3 bases are TGTGCCAGCAGCGAGACAGGGGGGATCTATGGCTACACCTTC. The encoded protein is CASSETGGIYGYTF.

The V and J genes are TRBV7-3 and TRBJ2-2, with D tentatively TRBD2 (6 bases). CDR3 length: 18 amino acids. CDR1 and CDR2 from the germline V gene are SGHTA and FQGTGA. Trimming cost V 4 bases and J 0 bases, with 18 bases left between them. The CDR3 is CASSSGTSRDANTGELFF. The CDR3 DNA reads TGTGCCAGCAGCTCGGGGACTTCACGCGACGCGAACACCGGGGAGCTGTTTTTT.

This chain connects TRBV6-1 to TRBJ2-3, with D perhaps matching TRBD1 (5 bases). The CDR3 is 15 amino acids. Trimming cost V 4 bases and J 6 bases, with 17 bases left between them. Germline V gene sequence: CDR1 MNHNS, CDR2 SASEGT. The CDR3 DNA reads as TGTGCCAGCAGTGGCCCAGGGTTTGCATCGGATACGCAGTATTTT. This gives the protein CASSGPGFASDTQYF.

DNA of the CDR3: TGTGCCAGCACCAGCTTTGCGGGACAGCAAAACTATGGCTACACCTTC. Translating it yields CASTSFAGQQNYGYTF. The rearrangement links TRBV7-2 to TRBJ1-2; 7 bases align to TRBD1. From germline, CDR1 is SGHTA and CDR2 FQGNSA. CDR3 length: 16 amino acids. V dropped 7 bases and J dropped 2; count of bases not matched to a gene: 13.

Note on this clone: The identical CDR3 is also encoded by other nucleotide sequences in the sample. The chain uses TRBV13 and TRBJ1-6; D is undetermined. Germline V gene sequence: CDR1 PRHDT, CDR2 FYEKMQ (reference sequence). The CDR3 extends over 13 amino acids. V lost 10 bases to trimming and J lost 0 bases, with 7 bases between them. The CDR3 region is CATSSSYNSPLHF. The CDR3 coding sequence is TGTGCCACCAGTAGCTCCTATAATTCACCCCTCCACTTT.

This clone was detected only once. The chain recombines TRBV28 with TRBJ1-2; D remains unclear. The germline V and J ends were trimmed by 7 bases and 0 bases, with 12 bases remaining between them. Per the germline V gene, CDR1 is MDHEN and CDR2 is SYDVKM. The CDR3 spans 14 residues. CDR3 region: CASMVERANYGYTF. DNA of the CDR3: TGTGCCAGCATGGTTGAGAGAGCTAACTATGGCTACACCTTC.

The rearrangement uses TRBV19 and TRBJ2-2; TRBD1 or TRBD2 may be the D gene (5 bases each). Germline V gene sequence: CDR1 LNHDA, CDR2 SQIVND (reference sequence). The CDR3 consists of 14 residues. V lost 8 bases, J lost 4 bases, and 14 bases lay in between. The CDR3 sequence is CASFEGMATGELFF. The CDR3, as DNA: TGTGCCAGTTTCGAGGGGATGGCCACCGGGGAGCTGTTTTTT.

The genes are TRBV4-1 and TRBJ1-5, with a tentative D call TRBD1 (5 bases). Germline V CDR1 and CDR2: MGHRA, YSYEKL. Trimming cost V 1 base and J 5 bases, with 6 bases left between them. The CDR3 length is 13 residues. The CDR3 DNA sequence: TGCGCCAGCAGCCAAGGCAGGGATCAGCCCCAGCATTTT. Encoded protein: CASSQGRDQPQHF.

This clone was seen once. The chain links TRBV19 to TRBJ2-7; D remains ambiguous. The CDR3 runs to 9 residues. Between the trimmed V and J ends, which lost 8 bases and 7 bases, there was a span of 6 bases. Germline loops: CDR1 LNHDA, CDR2 SQIVND (reference sequence). CDR3 coding DNA: TGTGCCAGTCCGCGTGAGCAGTACTTC. It encodes CASPREQYF.

DNA of the CDR3: TGTGCCAGTAGTATCGGGCAGAGTTATTCACCCCTCCACTTT. Amino acid sequence: CASSIGQSYSPLHF. This sequence joins TRBV19 and TRBJ1-6, with D unresolved. The germline V gene encodes CDR1 LNHDA and CDR2 SQIVND (reference sequence). Trimming took off 3 bases at V and 8 bases at J, with 11 bases between the two ends. The CDR3 loop spans 14 amino acids.

This rearrangement joins TRBV6-5 to TRBJ2-7; maybe TRBD1 (6 bases). Germline V gene lookup returns CDR1 MNHEY and CDR2 SVGAGI. The CDR3 extends over 15 amino acids. Trimming left V 6 bases short and J 3 bases short, with 18 bases between. This CDR3 reads CASSPHRDIVYEQYF. The CDR3 region has the DNA TGTGCCAGCAGCCCGCACCGGGACATAGTCTACGAGCAGTACTTC.

Written as DNA, the CDR3 is TGTGCCAGCAGTCCTACCGACGGGGGAAATTCACCCCTCCACTTT. Residues: CASSPTDGGNSPLHF. This rearrangement joins TRBV6-1 to TRBJ1-6; D is perhaps TRBD1 (5 bases). The CDR3 runs 15 residues. The germline gives CDR1 MNHNS, CDR2 SASEGT. V lost 5 bases and J lost 7, with 15 bases in between.